These T cell receptor beta chains were read from a single sample in a study of cytomegalovirus exposure and HLA in healthy donors. Assay: immunoSEQ multiplex PCR; the TCRdb copy retains only in-frame clones and omits some. This table has roughly 200,000 clones, approximately 87% appearing once. The sample was PBMCs. These receptor sequences come from a man between 25 and 39 years old in good health and CMV-seronegative. CDR3s include the opening cysteine and the closing phenylalanine or tryptophan. Each record gives: J gene, D gene, V gene, clone size, CDR3 protein, CDR3 DNA. A D gene is named only where the DNA matches it firmly. Rows may omit the clone size; those that give it use once, few, many or a size class.

J: TRBJ2-1
D: TRBD1
V: TRBV19
size: NA
CDR3: CASSISGGGRNEQFF
DNA: TGTGCCAGTAGTATTTCAGGGGGCGGTCGAAATGAGCAGTTCTTC

J: TRBJ2-1
D: NA
V: TRBV28
size: NA
CDR3: CASSSLTYLGDNEQFF
DNA: TGTGCCAGCAGTTCCCTCACCTACCTAGGTGACAATGAGCAGTTCTTC

J: TRBJ2-2
D: TRBD1
V: TRBV7-2
size: NA
CDR3: CASSLFTGGRSGELFF
DNA: TGTGCCAGCAGCTTATTTACAGGGGGTCGGTCCGGGGAGCTGTTTTTT

J: TRBJ1-2
D: NA
V: TRBV7-2
size: NA
CDR3: CASSLVAGGGSYTF
DNA: TGTGCCAGCAGCTTAGTGGCGGGTGGGGGGAGCTACACCTTC

J: TRBJ1-4
D: TRBD1
V: TRBV23-1
size: NA
CDR3: CATQPGQGNEKLFF
DNA: TGCGCCACCCAACCGGGACAGGGCAATGAAAAACTGTTTTTT

J: TRBJ2-3
D: NA
V: TRBV5-1
size: NA
CDR3: CASSTTRDTQYF
DNA: TGCGCCAGCAGCACAACGAGGGATACGCAGTATTTT

J: TRBJ2-7
D: NA
V: TRBV5-6
size: NA
CDR3: CASSPKGGEQYF
DNA: TGTGCCAGCAGCCCCAAGGGGGGGGAGCAGTACTTC

J: TRBJ1-1
D: TRBD1
V: TRBV5-8
size: NA
CDR3: CASSSGQGNTEAFF
DNA: TGTGCCAGCAGCTCGGGACAGGGGAACACTGAAGCTTTCTTT

J: TRBJ1-6
D: TRBD1
V: TRBV5-6
size: NA
CDR3: CASSLVQGRSPLHF
DNA: TGTGCCAGCAGCTTAGTACAGGGGCGGTCACCCCTCCACTTT

J: TRBJ1-1
D: NA
V: TRBV19
size: NA
CDR3: CASSTDLRQGLRNTEAFF
DNA: TGTGCCAGTAGCACCGATCTCAGGCAGGGCCTAAGGAACACTGAAGCTTTCTTT

J: TRBJ1-6
D: NA
V: TRBV4-1
size: NA
CDR3: CASSQDTAAGVRSPLHF
DNA: TGCGCCAGCAGCCAAGATACGGCCGCAGGGGTACGCTCACCCCTCCACTTT

J: TRBJ2-1
D: TRBD1
V: TRBV10-1
size: NA
CDR3: CASSDRTGFYNEQFF
DNA: TGCGCCAGCAGTGACCGGACAGGGTTCTACAATGAGCAGTTCTTC

J: TRBJ2-7
D: NA
V: TRBV27
size: NA
CDR3: CASSGGSSYEQYF
DNA: TGTGCCAGCAGTGGCGGAAGCTCCTACGAGCAGTACTTC

J: TRBJ2-5
D: NA
V: TRBV7-9
size: NA
CDR3: CASSVPFRAEGDPQETQYF
DNA: TGTGCCAGCAGCGTGCCTTTCCGGGCTGAGGGGGACCCACAAGAGACCCAGTACTTC

J: TRBJ2-5
D: TRBD2
V: TRBV7-7
size: NA
CDR3: CASSYTPGTSGRGQGQETQYF
DNA: TGTGCTAGCAGCTATACCCCCGGGACTAGCGGGAGGGGCCAAGGCCAAGAGACCCAGTACTTC

J: TRBJ2-7
D: NA
V: TRBV6-6
size: NA
CDR3: CASSYRQGLGEQYF
DNA: TGTGCCAGCAGTTACAGGCAGGGTCTCGGCGAGCAGTACTTC

J: TRBJ2-7
D: NA
V: TRBV18
size: once
CDR3: CASSGTAGACEQYF
DNA: TGTGCCAGCTCCGGAACCGCCGGAGCTTGCGAGCAGTACTTC

J: TRBJ1-1
D: NA
V: TRBV7-8
size: NA
CDR3: CASSSSTPRSTEAFF
DNA: TGTGCCAGCAGCTCCTCAACACCACGTTCCACTGAAGCTTTCTTT

J: TRBJ1-1
D: NA
V: TRBV27
size: NA
CDR3: CASSGGSEAFF
DNA: TGTGCCAGCAGTGGCGGGAGTGAAGCTTTCTTT

J: TRBJ2-3
D: TRBD1
V: TRBV5-1
size: once
CDR3: CASGTGASTDTQYF
DNA: TGCGCCAGCGGGACAGGGGCGAGCACAGATACGCAGTATTTT

J: TRBJ1-2
D: TRBD1
V: TRBV7-9
size: NA
CDR3: CASSLVDRYLPYGYTF
DNA: TGTGCCAGCAGCTTAGTGGACAGGTACCTCCCCTATGGCTACACCTTC

J: TRBJ1-2
D: NA
V: TRBV18
size: NA
CDR3: CASSPRGSDGYTF
DNA: TGTGCCAGCTCACCAAGGGGCTCGGATGGCTACACCTTC

J: TRBJ1-2
D: NA
V: TRBV18
size: NA
CDR3: CASSPPTNNRFGYTF
DNA: TGTGCCAGCTCACCACCCACGAACAACAGGTTTGGCTACACCTTC

J: TRBJ2-7
D: NA
V: TRBV4-1
size: NA
CDR3: CASSPKGNRVHEQYF
DNA: TGCGCCAGCAGCCCCAAGGGGAACAGGGTCCACGAGCAGTACTTC

J: TRBJ2-3
D: NA
V: TRBV5-4
size: NA
CDR3: CASSSRQSTDTQYF
DNA: TGTGCCAGCAGCTCTAGACAGAGCACAGATACGCAGTATTTT

J: TRBJ2-7
D: NA
V: TRBV7-6
size: NA
CDR3: CASSLASGSSYEQYF
DNA: TGTGCCAGCAGCTTAGCGTCAGGCAGCTCCTACGAGCAGTACTTC

J: TRBJ2-3
D: NA
V: TRBV5-6
size: NA
CDR3: CASKAGTTDTQYF
DNA: TGTGCCAGTAAAGCGGGTACCACAGATACGCAGTATTTT

J: TRBJ2-3
D: TRBD1
V: TRBV18
size: NA
CDR3: CASSPLGQGSDTQYF
DNA: TGTGCCAGCTCACCACTGGGACAGGGTTCAGATACGCAGTATTTT

J: TRBJ1-1
D: NA
V: TRBV28
size: NA
CDR3: CASNPQGGNTEAFF
DNA: TGTGCCAGCAACCCGCAAGGGGGGAACACTGAAGCTTTCTTT

J: TRBJ1-5
D: NA
V: TRBV7-2
size: NA
CDR3: CASSSFGSSIGQPQHF
DNA: TGTGCCAGCAGTAGCTTTGGCAGCAGTATCGGTCAGCCCCAGCATTTT

J: TRBJ1-5
D: TRBD1
V: TRBV7-8
size: NA
CDR3: CASSLYIGTAYNQPQHF
DNA: TGTGCCAGCAGCTTATATATCGGGACAGCCTATAATCAGCCCCAGCATTTT

J: TRBJ2-7
D: TRBD1
V: TRBV7-2
size: NA
CDR3: CASRTGATSEQYF
DNA: TGTGCCAGCCGGACAGGGGCCACGTCCGAGCAGTACTTC

J: TRBJ2-5
D: TRBD1
V: TRBV18
size: NA
CDR3: CASSNRGALQETQYF
DNA: TGTGCCAGCTCGAACAGGGGGGCCTTACAAGAGACCCAGTACTTC

J: TRBJ1-2
D: NA
V: TRBV19
size: NA
CDR3: CASSIPTGHNYGYTF
DNA: TGTGCCAGTAGTATCCCCACAGGGCACAACTATGGCTACACCTTC

J: TRBJ2-7
D: TRBD1
V: TRBV7-8
size: few
CDR3: CASSWTGSEQYF
DNA: TGTGCCAGCAGCTGGACAGGGAGCGAGCAGTACTTC

J: TRBJ2-7
D: TRBD2
V: TRBV5-1
size: NA
CDR3: CASSPGLAGYEQYF
DNA: TGCGCCAGCAGCCCCGGACTAGCGGGGTACGAGCAGTACTTC

J: TRBJ1-2
D: NA
V: TRBV4-1
size: NA
CDR3: CASSQGSAGLGYGYTF
DNA: TGCGCCAGCAGCCAAGGGTCCGCCGGCCTAGGCTATGGCTACACCTTC

J: TRBJ2-1
D: NA
V: TRBV5-4
size: NA
CDR3: CASSKPGLGSYNEQFF
DNA: TGTGCCAGCAGCAAACCGGGACTCGGGAGCTACAATGAGCAGTTCTTC

J: TRBJ2-1
D: TRBD2
V: TRBV28
size: NA
CDR3: CASSLGGLAQFF
DNA: TGTGCCAGCAGTTTAGGGGGACTAGCTCAGTTCTTC

J: TRBJ1-4
D: TRBD1
V: TRBV2
size: NA
CDR3: CASSTDRATNEKLFF
DNA: TGTGCCAGCAGCACCGACAGGGCTACTAATGAAAAACTGTTTTTT

J: TRBJ1-5
D: NA
V: TRBV19
size: NA
CDR3: CASNGRLDNQPQHF
DNA: TGTGCCAGTAATGGGCGTTTGGACAATCAGCCCCAGCATTTT

J: TRBJ2-1
D: TRBD2
V: TRBV19
size: NA
CDR3: CASSILTPSGGHNEQFF
DNA: TGTGCCAGTAGTATCCTAACCCCAAGCGGGGGCCACAATGAGCAGTTCTTC

J: TRBJ1-4
D: NA
V: TRBV5-1
size: NA
CDR3: CASRLVPQGEKLFF
DNA: TGCGCCAGCAGGCTTGTCCCGCAGGGGGAAAAACTGTTTTTT

J: TRBJ1-6
D: NA
V: TRBV28
size: few
CDR3: CASSSRSSPLHF
DNA: TGTGCCAGTAGCTCTAGGAGTTCACCCCTCCACTTT

J: TRBJ2-2
D: TRBD1
V: TRBV6-5
size: once
CDR3: CASSSPRTGGAGELFF
DNA: TGTGCCAGCAGTTCGCCTCGGACAGGGGGCGCCGGGGAGCTGTTTTTT

J: TRBJ2-5
D: NA
V: TRBV27
size: NA
CDR3: CASTFRVGAETQYF
DNA: TGTGCCAGCACTTTTAGGGTAGGGGCAGAGACCCAGTACTTC

J: TRBJ2-2
D: TRBD1
V: TRBV7-9
size: NA
CDR3: CASSTGQGPGELFF
DNA: TGTGCCAGCAGCACCGGACAGGGGCCCGGGGAGCTGTTTTTT

J: TRBJ2-2
D: NA
V: TRBV7-8
size: NA
CDR3: CASSLGQPKLFF
DNA: TGTGCCAGCAGCTTAGGACAGCCCAAGCTGTTTTTT

J: TRBJ2-2
D: NA
V: TRBV7-2
size: NA
CDR3: CASSQTGPTGELFF
DNA: TGTGCCAGCAGCCAGACAGGACCAACCGGGGAGCTGTTTTTT

J: TRBJ1-1
D: NA
V: TRBV19
size: NA
CDR3: CASMGGGYYTEAFF
DNA: TGTGCCAGCATGGGTGGGGGGTACTACACTGAAGCTTTCTTT

J: TRBJ1-1
D: NA
V: TRBV18
size: NA
CDR3: CASSTSGGENTEAFF
DNA: TGTGCCAGCTCGACCAGTGGAGGCGAGAACACTGAAGCTTTCTTT

J: TRBJ2-7
D: NA
V: TRBV28
size: NA
CDR3: CASSFRDKVPYEQYF
DNA: TGTGCCAGCAGTTTCCGGGACAAAGTTCCCTACGAGCAGTACTTC

J: TRBJ1-2
D: TRBD1
V: TRBV5-1
size: NA
CDR3: CASSTGQEPNYGYTF
DNA: TGCGCCAGCAGCACCGGACAGGAACCTAACTATGGCTACACCTTC

J: TRBJ2-2
D: NA
V: TRBV5-1
size: few
CDR3: CASSQFGDTGELFF
DNA: TGCGCCAGCAGCCAATTCGGGGACACCGGGGAGCTGTTTTTT

J: TRBJ2-2
D: TRBD1
V: TRBV5-1
size: once
CDR3: CASSSGQSGTGELFF
DNA: TGCGCCAGCAGCTCGGGACAGTCGGGCACCGGGGAGCTGTTTTTT